The clone carrying this TCR beta chain was seen just once. What it binds is not known. TCR alpha and TCR beta cDNA libraries with sample barcodes and UMIs came from 5'RACE using constant-segment primers. TCRdb reprocessed the 5' RACE reads via MiXCR and lists one record per CDR3 protein. This table holds 30,000 to 45,000 distinct CDR3 sequences, over 10% found once. This CDR3 is 14 amino acids long. The V and J ends lost 3 bases and 4 bases respectively, with 11 bases between them. CDR1 SNHLY and CDR2 FYNNEI come from the germline V gene. The data stem from a study of T-cell memory formation after mild COVID-19. In the study overall: For the most part, TCR clusters were specific to one donor. Whole-study results and caveats: Of the contracting clones, CD4+ ones lay mainly in CM and EM, and CD8+ ones in EMRA.

The source is a man between 18 and 35 years old who had mild COVID-19 (a few samples of this study predate the infection). Cell type and time point are not known. V is TRBV2 and J is TRBJ2-3, with D hard to call. Material for sequencing was PBMCs or a T cell subset sorted from them (not recorded which). The CDR3 DNA follows: TGTGCCAGCAGTGATGAACAGATCCCAGATACGCAGTATTTT. Residues: CASSDEQIPDTQYF.